These T cell receptor beta chains were read from a single sample in a study of blood T cell repertoires in COVID-19. The protocol was immunoSEQ multiplex PCR, while the TCRdb copy is restricted to in-frame clones and leaves out a portion. The table records 200,000 to 300,000 clones, roughly 81% of them present only once. Material for sequencing was peripheral blood. The receptors stem from a man in his fifties with acute or convalescent COVID-19. Each CDR3 is given with its conserved first and last residue. A D gene is named only where the DNA matches it firmly. Expanded clones are given a class, and other clones once, few, many or no size at all.

clone_size j_call v_call d_call cdr3_aa cdr3_nt
- TRBJ1-6 TRBV5-6 TRBD1 CASSLEDRGGSPLHF TGTGCCAGCAGCTTGGAGGACAGGGGTGGATCACCCCTCCACTTT
- TRBJ1-1 TRBV20-1 - CSASSRGESTEAFF TGCAGTGCTAGTAGTAGGGGTGAAAGCACTGAAGCTTTCTTT
- TRBJ2-1 TRBV18 - CASSPMAGPSYNEQFF TGTGCCAGCTCACCAATGGCGGGACCCTCCTACAATGAGCAGTTCTTC
- TRBJ1-2 TRBV30 - CAGGLGLNYGYTF TGTGCCGGGGGGTTGGGCCTAAACTATGGCTACACCTTC
- TRBJ2-7 TRBV11-1 TRBD1 CASRQGPSYEQYF TGTGCCAGCCGACAGGGTCCCTCCTACGAGCAGTACTTC
- TRBJ1-5 TRBV5-8 TRBD1 CASTGTGDPFFNQPQHF TGTGCCAGCACCGGGACAGGGGACCCCTTCTTCAATCAGCCCCAGCATTTT
- TRBJ1-2 TRBV9 - CASSAGTGSYGYTF TGTGCCAGCAGCGCGGGTACAGGGTCCTATGGCTACACCTTC
- TRBJ1-3 TRBV14 - CASSQVTGLTGNTIYF TGTGCCAGCAGCCAAGTCACAGGGCTTACTGGAAACACCATATATTTT
- TRBJ1-5 TRBV30 - CAIGGGHQPQHF TGTGCCATTGGGGGGGGGCATCAGCCCCAGCATTTT
- TRBJ2-7 TRBV25-1 - CASKGQGSYEQYF TGTGCCAGCAAGGGCCAGGGGTCCTACGAGCAGTACTTC
- TRBJ2-1 TRBV19 - CASSLHGGKVSYNEQFF TGTGCCAGTAGTCTTCACGGCGGGAAGGTCTCTTACAATGAGCAGTTCTTC
- TRBJ1-5 TRBV19 - CASTSGWDQPQHF TGTGCCAGTACCTCAGGGTGGGATCAGCCCCAGCATTTT
few TRBJ1-4 TRBV6-6 TRBD1 CASSSGGGEKLFF TGTGCCAGCAGTTCAGGGGGCGGGGAAAAACTGTTTTTT
once TRBJ2-1 TRBV24-1 TRBD2 CATSGAGARPQSEQFF TGTGCCACCAGTGGTGCGGGAGCACGGCCACAATCCGAGCAGTTCTTC
- TRBJ2-7 TRBV15 - CATSRDLGGFEQYF TGTGCCACCAGCAGAGATCTGGGCGGGTTCGAGCAGTACTTC
- TRBJ1-2 TRBV18 TRBD1 CASSPGQGDYYGYTF TGTGCCAGCTCACCCGGACAGGGGGATTACTATGGCTACACCTTC
- TRBJ2-7 TRBV15 - CATSRVGRGFSYEQYF TGTGCCACCAGCAGAGTGGGCAGGGGATTCTCCTACGAGCAGTACTTC
- TRBJ2-3 TRBV9 TRBD1 CASSVEGQGADTQYF TGTGCCAGCAGCGTAGAGGGACAGGGGGCAGATACGCAGTATTTT
- TRBJ1-3 TRBV5-4 - CASSWIGSRVDNTIYF TGTGCCAGCAGCTGGATCGGATCCAGGGTAGATAACACCATATATTTT
- TRBJ2-2 TRBV7-9 TRBD1 CASRSGTGGNAAGELFF TGTGCCAGCAGATCAGGGACAGGGGGCAACGCCGCCGGGGAGCTGTTTTTT
- TRBJ2-3 TRBV10-2 - CASGHSFERTDTQYF TGCGCCAGCGGGCACTCCTTTGAACGCACAGATACGCAGTATTTT
few TRBJ2-7 TRBV30 TRBD1 CAWKSGGTYEQYF TGTGCCTGGAAGTCAGGGGGAACCTACGAGCAGTACTTC
few TRBJ2-7 TRBV11-1 - CASSLSGLISYEQYF TGTGCCAGCAGCTTATCAGGGCTCATCTCCTACGAGCAGTACTTC
once TRBJ2-1 TRBV6-6 TRBD2 CASSIRLAGRDNEQFF TGTGCCAGCAGTATACGACTAGCGGGACGAGACAATGAGCAGTTCTTC
- TRBJ2-2 TRBV3-1/TRBV3-2 TRBD1 CASSQEFRRGPFTGELFF TGTGCCAGCAGCCAAGAGTTTCGTAGGGGGCCGTTCACCGGGGAGCTGTTTTTT
once TRBJ1-3 TRBV27 - CASSPYVRGSGNTIYF TGTGCCAGCAGCCCTTATGTGAGGGGGTCTGGAAACACCATATATTTT
- TRBJ1-2 TRBV10-3 - CAISESEGHYGYTF TGTGCCATCAGTGAGTCGGAGGGGCACTATGGCTACACCTTC
- TRBJ2-1 TRBV13 - CASSNPPPSSYNEQFF TGTGCCAGCAGCAATCCCCCCCCGAGCTCCTACAATGAGCAGTTCTTC
- TRBJ2-1 TRBV6-5 TRBD2 CASSLGLAAYNEQFF TGTGCCAGCAGCCTAGGACTAGCGGCTTACAATGAGCAGTTCTTC
- TRBJ1-5 TRBV10-2 - CASTPGTIGQPQHF TGCGCCAGCACCCCTGGGACTATAGGACAGCCCCAGCATTTT
once TRBJ2-2 TRBV7-9 - CASSYTATGELFF TGTGCCAGCAGTTATACAGCCACCGGGGAGCTGTTTTTT
- TRBJ2-5 TRBV12-3/TRBV12-4 - CASSLRGRETQYF TGTGCCAGCAGTTTAAGGGGTAGGGAGACCCAGTACTTC
- TRBJ1-1 TRBV27 TRBD1 CASSLDRELGTEAFF TGTGCCAGCAGTTTGGACAGGGAGTTGGGAACTGAAGCTTTCTTT
- TRBJ2-4 TRBV7-8 - CASSFLPQYKNIQYF TGTGCCAGCAGCTTCCTTCCACAGTACAAAAACATTCAGTACTTC
- TRBJ1-1 TRBV6-5 TRBD1 CASPSPLNRGSEAFF TGTGCCAGCCCCTCTCCTCTAAACAGGGGTTCTGAAGCTTTCTTT
- TRBJ1-1 TRBV28 - CASSPLRGNTEAFF TGTGCCAGCAGCCCCCTAAGGGGGAACACTGAAGCTTTCTTT
- TRBJ1-2 TRBV28 TRBD1 CASSSRDSHFYGYTF TGTGCCAGCAGTTCTCGGGACAGTCACTTCTATGGCTACACCTTC